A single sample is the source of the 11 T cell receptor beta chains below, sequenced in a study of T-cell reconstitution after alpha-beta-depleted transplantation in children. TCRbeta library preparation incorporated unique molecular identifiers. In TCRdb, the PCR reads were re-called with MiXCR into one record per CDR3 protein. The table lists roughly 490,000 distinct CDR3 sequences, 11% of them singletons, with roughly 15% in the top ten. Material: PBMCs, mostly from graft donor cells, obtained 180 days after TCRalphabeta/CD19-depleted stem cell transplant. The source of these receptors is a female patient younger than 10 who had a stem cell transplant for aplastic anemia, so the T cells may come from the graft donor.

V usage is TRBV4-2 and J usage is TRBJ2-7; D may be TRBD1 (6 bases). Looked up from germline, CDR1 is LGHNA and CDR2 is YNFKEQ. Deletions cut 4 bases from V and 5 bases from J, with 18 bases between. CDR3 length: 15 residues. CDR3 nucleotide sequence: TGTGCCAGCAGCCCCGGTGTGCAGGGGCGGGACGAGCAGTACTTC. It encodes CASSPGVQGRDEQYF.

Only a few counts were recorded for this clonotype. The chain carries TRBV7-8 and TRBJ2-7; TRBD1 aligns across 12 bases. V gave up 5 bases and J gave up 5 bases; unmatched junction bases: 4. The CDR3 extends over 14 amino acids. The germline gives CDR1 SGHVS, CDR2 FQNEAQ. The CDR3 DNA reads TGTGCCAGCAGCCACGGGACAGGGGGCCACGAGCAGTACTTC. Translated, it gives CASSHGTGGHEQYF.

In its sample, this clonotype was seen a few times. The DNA of the CDR3 is TGCAGTGCTAGAGCCCTTAACAGCCACTTCACAGATACGCAGTATTTT. Translating gives CSARALNSHFTDTQYF. The rearrangement joins TRBV20-1 to TRBJ2-3; D not certain. The CDR3 totals 16 residues. Trimming took 1 base from V and 2 from J, leaving 16 bases between them. Germline values: CDR1 DFQATT, CDR2 SNEGSKA (reference sequence).

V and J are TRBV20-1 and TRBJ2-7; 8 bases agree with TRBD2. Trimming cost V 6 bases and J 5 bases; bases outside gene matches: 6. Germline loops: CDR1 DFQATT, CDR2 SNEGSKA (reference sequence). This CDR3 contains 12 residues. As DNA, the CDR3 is TGCAGTGCGCAAGGAGCGGGAGACGAGCAGTACGTC. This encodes CSAQGAGDEQYV.

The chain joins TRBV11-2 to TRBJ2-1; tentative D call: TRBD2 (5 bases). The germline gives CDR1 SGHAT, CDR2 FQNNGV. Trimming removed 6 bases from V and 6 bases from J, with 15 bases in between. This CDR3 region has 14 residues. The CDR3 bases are TGTGCCAGCAGTCCCCATCTAGGGAGCAATGAGCAGTTCTTC. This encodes CASSPHLGSNEQFF. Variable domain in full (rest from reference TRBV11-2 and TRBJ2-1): EAGVAQSPRYKIIEKRQSVAFWCNPISGHATLYWYQQILGQGPKLLIQFQNNGVVDDSQLPKDRFSAERLKGVDSTLKIQPAKLEDSAVYLCASSPHLGSNEQFFGPGTRLTVL.

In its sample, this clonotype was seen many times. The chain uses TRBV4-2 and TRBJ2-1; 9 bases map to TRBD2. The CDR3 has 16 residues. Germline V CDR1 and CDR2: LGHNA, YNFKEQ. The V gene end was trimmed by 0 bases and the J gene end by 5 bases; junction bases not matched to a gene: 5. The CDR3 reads CASSQDPAGGNNEQFF. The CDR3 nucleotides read TGTGCCAGCAGCCAAGATCCTGCGGGAGGGAACAATGAGCAGTTCTTC.

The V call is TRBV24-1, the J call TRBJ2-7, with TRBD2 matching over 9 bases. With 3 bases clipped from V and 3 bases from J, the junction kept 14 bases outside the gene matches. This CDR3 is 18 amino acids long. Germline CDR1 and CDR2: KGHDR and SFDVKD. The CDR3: CATSDHPASGNVGYEQYF. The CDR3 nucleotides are TGTGCCACCAGTGATCACCCCGCTAGCGGGAACGTGGGCTACGAGCAGTACTTC.

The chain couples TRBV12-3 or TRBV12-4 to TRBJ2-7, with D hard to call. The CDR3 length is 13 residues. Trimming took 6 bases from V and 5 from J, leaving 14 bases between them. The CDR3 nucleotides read TGTGCCAGCAGCCATCCCCGTTCGAACGAGCAGTACTTC. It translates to CASSHPRSNEQYF.

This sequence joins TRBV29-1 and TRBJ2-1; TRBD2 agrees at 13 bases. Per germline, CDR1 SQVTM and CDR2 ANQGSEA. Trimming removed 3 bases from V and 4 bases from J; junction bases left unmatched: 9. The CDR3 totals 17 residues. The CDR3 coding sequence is TGCAGCGTTGAGGCATACGGACTAGCGGGAGTGTACAATGAGCAGTTCTTC. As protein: CSVEAYGLAGVYNEQFF.

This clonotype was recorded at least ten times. CDR3 sequence reads: CSVEGFQETQYF. In nucleotides, the CDR3 is TGCAGCGTTGAAGGGTTTCAAGAGACCCAGTACTTC. The chain employs TRBV29-1 and TRBJ2-5; no definite D call. V lost 1 base and J lost 2, with 5 bases in between. CDR3 length: 12 residues. Germline V gene data show CDR1 as SQVTM and CDR2 as ANQGSEA.

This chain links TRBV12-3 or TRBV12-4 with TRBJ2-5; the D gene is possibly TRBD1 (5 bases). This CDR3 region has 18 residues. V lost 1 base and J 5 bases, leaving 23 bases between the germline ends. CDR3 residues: CASSLGQAAAGFGETQYF. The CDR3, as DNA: TGTGCCAGCAGTTTAGGGCAGGCGGCGGCAGGGTTCGGGGAGACCCAGTACTTC.